This passage covers 29 T cell receptor beta chains from one sample sequenced in a study of cytomegalovirus exposure and HLA in healthy donors. Clones were sequenced by immunoSEQ multiplex PCR, and TCRdb holds only the in-frame ones, with some missing. Of nearly 200,000 clones in the sample, 84% were seen once. Sample: PBMCs. All receptors derive from a woman aged 25 to 45 in good health and CMV-seropositive.

The chain is built from TRBV5-1 and TRBJ1-2, with 7 bases that match TRBD1. The CDR3 consists of 14 residues. Germline V gene data show CDR1 as SGHRS and CDR2 as YFSETQ. Germline trimming cut 5 bases from V and 1 base from J; bases unmatched to any gene: 5. CDR3 coding DNA: TGCGCCAGCAGGTTGACAGGGTTTAACTATGGCTACACCTTC. Translated: CASRLTGFNYGYTF.

V usage is TRBV9 and J usage is TRBJ2-4; a weak D match, TRBD2 (6 bases). The germline V and J ends were trimmed by 4 bases and 7 bases, with 18 bases remaining between them. Germline V gene data show CDR1 as SGDLS and CDR2 as YYNGEE. The CDR3 has 15 amino acids. The CDR3 DNA reads TGTGCCAGCAGCCTGTCGGGGGATCGAGGTAACATTCAGTACTTC. As protein: CASSLSGDRGNIQYF.

The J gene is TRBJ2-7, the V gene TRBV19; possibly TRBD2 for D (6 bases). Germline V gene data show CDR1 as LNHDA and CDR2 as SQIVND (reference sequence). CDR3 length: 14 residues. V was shortened by 3 bases and J by 2 bases, with 11 bases between the two germline ends. CDR3: CASSIPGLTYEQYF. In DNA, the CDR3 is TGTGCCAGTAGTATTCCGGGACTTACCTACGAGCAGTACTTC.

On this clone itself: At the DNA level, this CDR3 is encoded by other sequences in the same sample as well. The chain has TRBV7-2 and TRBJ2-7; weak D call: TRBD2 (5 bases). The germline V gene encodes CDR1 SGHTA and CDR2 FQGNSA. V lost 0 bases and J lost 1, with 10 bases in between. The length of the CDR3 is 15 residues. Here the CDR3 DNA reads TGTGCCAGCAGCTTAGCGTCGGGGAGTTCCTACGAGCAGTACTTC. Encoded protein: CASSLASGSSYEQYF.

The genes are TRBV2 and TRBJ2-1, with 8 bases identical to TRBD1. The CDR3 extends over 14 amino acids. Germline V gene lookup returns CDR1 SNHLY and CDR2 FYNNEI. J lost 8 bases, V lost 5 bases, and 8 bases had no gene match. This CDR3 reads CASSKGTGWDEQFF. DNA for the CDR3: TGTGCCAGCAGTAAAGGGACAGGATGGGATGAGCAGTTCTTC. Complete variable domain (other parts from reference TRBV2 and TRBJ2-1): EPEVTQTPSHQVTQMGQEVILRCVPISNHLYFYWYRQILGQKVEFLVSFYNNEISEKSEIFDDQFSVERPDGSNFTLKIRSTKLEDSAMYFCASSKGTGWDEQFFGPGTRLTVL.

This chain links TRBV27 with TRBJ1-5; 7 positions agree with TRBD1. The CDR3 spans 17 residues. The junction had 14 bases not matched to a gene; V was cut back by 9 bases and J by 0 bases. Germline V gene data show CDR1 as MNHEY and CDR2 as SMNVEV (reference sequence). DNA for the CDR3: TGTGCCAGTAGGGAAGGGGGCGGAGGGTATAGCAATCAGCCCCAGCATTTT. Protein product: CASREGGGGYSNQPQHF.

The rearrangement uses TRBV29-1 and TRBJ2-5; 7 positions match TRBD1. The CDR3 covers 15 residues. Germline lookup yields CDR1 SQVTM and CDR2 ANQGSEA. Losses at the gene ends were 6 bases for V and 5 bases for J; bases not matched to a gene: 15. The CDR3 coding sequence is TGCAGCGTGGAAAGAAGACAGGGCTCGCCGGAGACCCAGTACTTC. This codes for CSVERRQGSPETQYF.

The CDR3 sequence is CASSQSWTSGSSGRRETQYF. CDR3 DNA sequence: TGCGCCAGCAGTCAATCGTGGACTAGCGGGAGTTCGGGTAGACGAGAGACCCAGTACTTC. The chain is built from TRBV23-1 and TRBJ2-5, with 13 nucleotides matching TRBD2. TRBV23-1 is an open reading frame whose function is uncertain. This CDR3 has 20 amino acids. J lost 4 bases, V lost 0 bases, and 14 bases had no gene match.

This chain uses TRBV6-5 with TRBJ2-1, with a possible D match to TRBD2 (6 bases). The CDR3 totals 15 residues. The V gene's germline CDR1 is MNHEY and CDR2 SVGAGI. The germline V and J ends were trimmed by 5 bases and 4 bases, with 15 bases remaining between them. CDR3 in DNA: TGTGCCAGCAGTAGGCGTAGCGGATCATACAATGAGCAGTTCTTC. Translation: CASSRRSGSYNEQFF.

The chain couples TRBV18 to TRBJ1-3; 9 bases align to TRBD1. J was trimmed by 0 bases and V by 2 bases; bases with no gene match: 5. This CDR3 comprises 17 residues. CDR1 is KGHSH, CDR2 LQKENI, per germline. As DNA, the CDR3 is TGTGCCAGCTCACCAGAGACAGGGGGTTACTCTGGAAACACCATATATTTT. Protein: CASSPETGGYSGNTIYF.

Concerning this clone itself: One junction end disagrees with the germline gene, perhaps due to a read error. The chain has TRBV4-1 and TRBJ1-5; D ambiguous. Germline lookup yields CDR1 MGHRA and CDR2 YSYEKL. The CDR3 is 16 amino acids. Here the CDR3 DNA reads TGTGCCAGCAGCCAAGATTGGAACAGCTTTAATCAGCCCCAGCATTTT. This encodes CASSQDWNSFNQPQHF.

The chain is built from TRBV14 and TRBJ1-1; D perhaps matches TRBD1 (5 bases). The germline V gene has CDR1 SGHDN and CDR2 FVKESK. The CDR3 is 13 residues long. The V gene lost 3 bases and the J gene lost 6 bases, with 11 bases spanning the gap. The CDR3 reads CASSHAGGAEAFF. The CDR3 nucleotides are TGTGCCAGCAGCCACGCCGGGGGGGCTGAAGCTTTCTTT. Full variable domain (remainder filled in from reference TRBV14 and TRBJ1-1): EAGVTQFPSHSVIEKGQTVTLRCDPISGHDNLYWYRRVMGKEIKFLLHFVKESKQDESGMPNNRFLAERTGGTYSTLKVQPAELEDSGVYFCASSHAGGAEAFFGQGTRLTVV.

The rearrangement uses TRBV10-2 and TRBJ2-2, with 12 bases fitting TRBD2. With 4 bases clipped from V and 3 bases from J, the junction kept 3 bases outside the gene matches. Looked up from germline, CDR1 is WSHSY and CDR2 is SAAADI. The CDR3 sequence is 16 residues long. The CDR3 DNA reads TGCGCCAGCAGTGGGACTAGCGGGACCTACACCGGGGAGCTGTTTTTT. It codes for CASSGTSGTYTGELFF.

The chain combines TRBV27 with TRBJ2-1; D remains ambiguous. Germline V gives CDR1 MNHEY, CDR2 SMNVEV (reference sequence). This CDR3 comprises 14 residues. V was trimmed by 8 bases and J by 3 bases, leaving 14 bases between them. The CDR3 bases are TGTGCCAGCGGTTCCCGCGCCCGCTACAATGAGCAGTTCTTC. This translates into CASGSRARYNEQFF.

The chain couples TRBV5-1 to TRBJ1-1, with 7 bases fitting TRBD1. V shed 4 bases and J 0 bases; nucleotides not matched to a gene: 6. Germline V gene data show CDR1 as SGHRS and CDR2 as YFSETQ. This CDR3 has 15 residues. CDR3 sequence: CASSQGQVMNTEAFF. DNA of the CDR3: TGCGCCAGCAGCCAAGGACAGGTCATGAACACTGAAGCTTTCTTT.

This clone was detected a few times. V and J are TRBV6-5 and TRBJ2-7, with unresolved D. The V gene lost 6 bases and the J gene lost 2 bases, with 14 bases spanning the gap. This CDR3 spans 14 amino acids. Germline-derived CDR1 and CDR2 are MNHEY and SVGAGI. CDR3 DNA sequence: TGTGCCAGCAGCCACCCTAGTCAAGCCTACGAGCAGTACTTC. Translation gives CASSHPSQAYEQYF.

The chain couples TRBV19 to TRBJ1-5; TRBD1 matches at 7 bases. Looked up from germline, CDR1 is LNHDA and CDR2 is SQIVND (reference sequence). Unmatched junction bases numbered 2, after V lost 1 base and J lost 5 bases. The length of the CDR3 is 14 residues. In DNA, the CDR3 is TGTGCCAGTAGTATAGGACAGGGCTATCAGCCCCAGCATTTT. Protein sequence: CASSIGQGYQPQHF.

This chain links TRBV29-1 with TRBJ2-1, with D perhaps matching TRBD1 (6 bases). Germline CDR1 is SQVTM and CDR2 is ANQGSEA. The CDR3 has 13 residues. V lost 4 bases and J 9 bases, leaving 16 bases between the germline ends. The CDR3 is CSVAQAGVSEQFF. In nucleotides, the CDR3 is TGCAGCGTTGCACAGGCAGGGGTTTCTGAGCAGTTCTTC.

This CDR3 is CASSLELGHLEQYF. CDR3 nucleotides: TGTGCCAGCAGCTTGGAGCTGGGACACCTGGAGCAGTACTTC. The chain carries TRBV5-4 and TRBJ2-7, with D tentatively TRBD1 (6 bases). The CDR3 is 14 amino acids. V was clipped by 0 bases and J by 7 bases, with 14 bases between them. Germline assignment: CDR1 SGHNT and CDR2 YYREEE (reference sequence).

This sequence joins TRBV9 and TRBJ2-7; D unclear. The CDR3 runs to 13 residues. Trimming pared 0 bases from V and 6 bases from J, leaving 10 bases between. Germline-derived CDR1 and CDR2 are SGDLS and YYNGEE. CDR3 nucleotides: TGTGCCAGCAGCGTAGACCACACGGGCGAGCAGTACTTC. Translating gives CASSVDHTGEQYF.

The CDR3 DNA is TGTGCCACATCACCTAGGGGAGATACGCAGTATTTT. Translation: CATSPRGDTQYF. This chain joins TRBV7-9 and TRBJ2-3, with a tentative D call TRBD1 (5 bases). The CDR3 length is 12 residues. The germline V and J ends were trimmed by 10 bases and 5 bases, with 13 bases remaining between them. Germline CDR1 reads SEHNR; CDR2 reads FQNEAQ (reference sequence).

V and J are TRBV30 and TRBJ1-1; D may be TRBD1 (6 bases). Germline V CDR1 and CDR2: GTSNPN, SVGIG (reference sequence). The ends were cut back, 3 bases at V and 6 bases at J, with 14 bases in the middle. The CDR3 spans 13 residues. The CDR3 coding sequence is TGTGCCTGGAGCCGAGACAGGATCCCTGAAGCTTTCTTT. Translated, it gives CAWSRDRIPEAFF.

The chain joins TRBV7-8 to TRBJ1-5; a possible D gene is TRBD1 (5 bases). Germline CDR1 and CDR2: SGHVS and FQNEAQ. The CDR3 has 16 residues. With 1 base removed from V and 7 bases from J, the gap between germline ends came to 17 bases. The CDR3 DNA follows: TGTGCCAGCAGCTTAGAATTGGGGCAGGGTGGGCAGCCCCAGCATTTT. Translating it yields CASSLELGQGGQPQHF.

The chain employs TRBV5-5 and TRBJ2-1; 7 bases agree with TRBD1. V was clipped by 4 bases and J by 6 bases; unmatched bases: 7. The germline CDR1 and CDR2 sequences are SGHKS and YYEKEE (reference sequence). The CDR3 totals 14 residues. The DNA for the CDR3 is TGTGCCAGCAGCGTCCGGGACAGTCTCAATGAGCAGTTCTTC. Protein product: CASSVRDSLNEQFF.

CDR3 in DNA: TGTGCCAGCAGTCCCTTGGGACTAGCCTCCTACGAGCAGTACTTC. Its translation: CASSPLGLASYEQYF. The chain employs TRBV28 and TRBJ2-7, with 9 bases aligning to TRBD2. There are 15 residues in the CDR3. Germline CDR1 reads MDHEN; CDR2 reads SYDVKM. V shed 5 bases, J shed 0 bases, and the junction held 5 bases outside the gene matches. The full variable domain, its missing parts supplied by reference TRBV28 and TRBJ2-7, is DVKVTQSSRYLVKRTGEKVFLECVQDMDHENMFWYRQDPGLGLRLIYFSYDVKMKEKGDIPEGYSVSREKKERFSLILESASTNQTSMYLCASSPLGLASYEQYFGPGTRLTVT.

V is TRBV19 and J is TRBJ1-2; D is unresolved. With 6 bases removed from V and 8 bases from J, the gap between germline ends came to 13 bases. Germline CDR1 and CDR2: LNHDA and SQIVND (reference sequence). The CDR3 is 12 residues long. CDR3 sequence (DNA): TGTGCCAGTAGCACTTGGGAGGGAGGCTACACCTTC. Protein sequence: CASSTWEGGYTF.

The V and J genes are TRBV29-1 and TRBJ1-1; tentative D call: TRBD1 (5 bases). V was cut by 8 bases and J by 3 bases, with 13 bases left in between. The CDR3 runs to 12 residues. Germline assignment: CDR1 SQVTM and CDR2 ANQGSEA. The CDR3 sequence: CSLGRGDTEAFF. The CDR3 coding sequence is TGCAGCCTCGGCCGGGGGGACACTGAAGCTTTCTTT.

J is TRBJ1-2 and V is TRBV28; D is ambiguous. V lost 2 bases to trimming and J lost 5 bases, with 18 bases between them. This CDR3 comprises 16 residues. The germline gives CDR1 MDHEN, CDR2 SYDVKM. The CDR3 loop reads CASSLGGEVERYGYTF. The DNA for the CDR3 is TGTGCCAGCAGTTTAGGTGGCGAAGTGGAGAGGTATGGCTACACCTTC.

The chain links TRBV11-1 to TRBJ2-1; maybe TRBD2 (6 bases). Trimming pared 1 base from V and 6 bases from J, leaving 16 bases between. The CDR3 consists of 16 residues. Looked up from germline, CDR1 is SGHAT and CDR2 is FQDESV (reference sequence). CDR3 protein: CASSLEGLSVLNEQFF. DNA of the CDR3: TGTGCCAGCAGCTTAGAAGGACTAAGCGTCCTCAATGAGCAGTTCTTC. The whole variable domain, remainder taken from reference TRBV11-1 and TRBJ2-1, is EAEVAQSPRYKITEKSQAVAFWCDPISGHATLYWYRQILGQGPELLVQFQDESVVDDSQLPKDRFSAERLKGVDSTLKIQPAELGDSAMYLCASSLEGLSVLNEQFFGPGTRLTVL.